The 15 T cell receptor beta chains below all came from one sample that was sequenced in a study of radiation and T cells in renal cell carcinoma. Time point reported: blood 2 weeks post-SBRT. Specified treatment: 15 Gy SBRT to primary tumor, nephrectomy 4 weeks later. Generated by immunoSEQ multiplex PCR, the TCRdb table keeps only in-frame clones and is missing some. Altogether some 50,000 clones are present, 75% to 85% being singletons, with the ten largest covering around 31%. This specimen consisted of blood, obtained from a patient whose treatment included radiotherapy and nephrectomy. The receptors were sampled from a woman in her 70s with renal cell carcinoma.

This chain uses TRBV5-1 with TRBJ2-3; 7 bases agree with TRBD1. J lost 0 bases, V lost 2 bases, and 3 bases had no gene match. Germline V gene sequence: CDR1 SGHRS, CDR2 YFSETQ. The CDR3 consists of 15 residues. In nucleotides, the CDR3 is TGCGCCAGCAGCTTAGGGGACAGTAGCACAGATACGCAGTATTTT. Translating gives CASSLGDSSTDTQYF.

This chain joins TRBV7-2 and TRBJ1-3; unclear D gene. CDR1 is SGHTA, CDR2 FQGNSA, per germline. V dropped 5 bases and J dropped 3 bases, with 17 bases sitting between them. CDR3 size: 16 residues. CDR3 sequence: CASSHRQAPDGNTIYF. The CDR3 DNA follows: TGTGCCAGCAGCCACAGACAAGCTCCGGATGGAAACACCATATATTTT.

CDR3 loop: CASSYSGQLPGYEQYF. CDR3 nucleotides: TGTGCCAGCAGTTACTCGGGGCAGCTCCCGGGATACGAGCAGTACTTC. The chain couples TRBV6-5 to TRBJ2-7; the D call may be TRBD1 or TRBD2 (5 bases each). Trimming shortened V by 0 bases and J by 4 bases, and 16 bases separated the two germline ends. The length of the CDR3 is 16 residues. Germline V gene sequence: CDR1 MNHEY, CDR2 SVGAGI.

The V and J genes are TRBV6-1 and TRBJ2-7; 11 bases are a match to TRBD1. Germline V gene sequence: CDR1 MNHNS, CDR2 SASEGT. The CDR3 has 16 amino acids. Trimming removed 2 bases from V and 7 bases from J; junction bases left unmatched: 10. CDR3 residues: CASSELGQGVLWEQYF. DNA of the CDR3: TGTGCCAGCAGTGAATTGGGACAGGGGGTCTTGTGGGAGCAGTACTTC.

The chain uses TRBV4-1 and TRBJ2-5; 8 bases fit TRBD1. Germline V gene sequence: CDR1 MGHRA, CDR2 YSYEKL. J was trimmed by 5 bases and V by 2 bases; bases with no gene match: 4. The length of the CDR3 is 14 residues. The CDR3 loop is CASSQSGGGETQYF. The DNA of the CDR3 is TGCGCCAGCAGCCAATCAGGGGGCGGGGAGACCCAGTACTTC.

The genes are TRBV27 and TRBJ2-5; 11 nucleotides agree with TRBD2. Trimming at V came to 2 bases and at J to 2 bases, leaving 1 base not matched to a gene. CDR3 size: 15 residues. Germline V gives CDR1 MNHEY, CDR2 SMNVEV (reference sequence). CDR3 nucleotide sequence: TGTGCCAGCAGTTTAACTAGCGGGGGACAAGAGACCCAGTACTTC. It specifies CASSLTSGGQETQYF.

This CDR3 is CAWSVPGRTNQPQHF. In DNA form, the CDR3 reads TGTGCCTGGAGTGTACCCGGGAGGACGAATCAGCCCCAGCATTTT. This sequence joins TRBV30 and TRBJ1-5; D not resolved. Trimming cost V 0 bases and J 4 bases, with 13 bases left between them. CDR1 and CDR2 from the germline V gene are GTSNPN and SVGIG (reference sequence). The CDR3 has 15 residues.

CDR3 bases: TGCGCCAGCAGAGCAAGTAGCAATCAGCCCCAGCATTTT. Residues: CASRASSNQPQHF. This sequence joins TRBV5-1 and TRBJ1-5, with D hard to call. V was cut by 5 bases and J by 0 bases, with 6 bases left in between. CDR3 length: 13 amino acids. The V gene's germline CDR1 is SGHRS and CDR2 YFSETQ.

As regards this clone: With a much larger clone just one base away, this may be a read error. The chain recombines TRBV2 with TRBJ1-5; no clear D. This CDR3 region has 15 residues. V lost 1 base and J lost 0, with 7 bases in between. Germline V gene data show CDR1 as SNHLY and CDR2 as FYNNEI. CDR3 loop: CASSEDNDSNQPQHF. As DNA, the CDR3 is TGTGCCAGCAGTGAAGACAACGATAGCAATCAGCCCCAGCATTTT. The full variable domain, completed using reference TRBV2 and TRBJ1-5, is EPEVTQTPSHQVTQMGQEVILRCVPISNHLYFYWYRQILGQKVEFLVSFYNNEISEKSEIFDDQFSVERPDGSNFTLKIRSTKLEDSAMYFCASSEDNDSNQPQHFGDGTRLSIL.

The CDR3 DNA is TGTGCCAGCAGTGACTCGAGGCCCAAGAACACCGGGGAGCTGTTTTTT. This encodes CASSDSRPKNTGELFF. V gene TRBV6-4 combines with J gene TRBJ2-2, with D hard to call. The CDR3 is made up of 16 amino acids. Deletions cut 0 bases from V and 1 base from J, with 9 bases between. Germline assignment: CDR1 MRHNA and CDR2 SNTAGT.

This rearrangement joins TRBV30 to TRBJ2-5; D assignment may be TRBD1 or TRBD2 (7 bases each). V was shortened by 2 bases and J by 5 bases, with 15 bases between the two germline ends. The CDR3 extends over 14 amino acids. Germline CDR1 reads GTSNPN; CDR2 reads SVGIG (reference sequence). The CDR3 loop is CAWSNKAGQETQYF. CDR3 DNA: TGTGCCTGGAGTAACAAAGCGGGACAGGAGACCCAGTACTTC.

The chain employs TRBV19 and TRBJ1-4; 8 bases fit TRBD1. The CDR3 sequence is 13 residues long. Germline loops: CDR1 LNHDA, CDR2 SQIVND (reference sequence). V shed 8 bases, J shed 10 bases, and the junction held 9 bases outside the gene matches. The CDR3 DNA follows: TGTGCCAGTGAACCGTCAGGGGGCGGAAAACTGTTTTTT. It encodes CASEPSGGGKLFF.

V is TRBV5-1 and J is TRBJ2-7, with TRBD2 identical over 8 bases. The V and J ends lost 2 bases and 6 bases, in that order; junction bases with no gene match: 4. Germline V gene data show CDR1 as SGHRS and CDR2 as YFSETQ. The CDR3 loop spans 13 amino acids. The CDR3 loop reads CASSLLAAREQYF. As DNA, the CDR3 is TGCGCCAGCAGCTTACTAGCGGCTCGCGAGCAGTACTTC. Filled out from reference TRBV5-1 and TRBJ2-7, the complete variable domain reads KAGVTQTPRYLIKTRGQQVTLSCSPISGHRSVSWYQQTPGQGLQFLFEYFSETQRNKGNFPGRFSGRQFSNSRSEMNVSTLELGDSALYLCASSLLAAREQYFGPGTRLTVT.

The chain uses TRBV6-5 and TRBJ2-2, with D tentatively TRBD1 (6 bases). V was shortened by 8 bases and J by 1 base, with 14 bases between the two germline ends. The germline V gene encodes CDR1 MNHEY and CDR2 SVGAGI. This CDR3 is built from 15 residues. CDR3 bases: TGTGCCAGCTCCCTTGTAGGGGGGAACACCGGGGAGCTGTTTTTT. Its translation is CASSLVGGNTGELFF.

Here the CDR3 DNA reads TGCGCCAGCAGCTTGACAGGGGGACGGGACACCTTC. This translates into CASSLTGGRDTF. This chain connects TRBV5-1 to TRBJ1-2, with 8 bases that match TRBD1. J was trimmed by 12 bases and V by 1 base; bases with no gene match: 5. This CDR3 spans 12 amino acids. CDR1 is SGHRS, CDR2 YFSETQ, per germline. The whole variable domain, remainder taken from reference TRBV5-1 and TRBJ1-2, is KAGVTQTPRYLIKTRGQQVTLSCSPISGHRSVSWYQQTPGQGLQFLFEYFSETQRNKGNFPGRFSGRQFSNSRSEMNVSTLELGDSALYLCASSLTGGRDTFGSGTRLTVV.